The T cell receptor (beta chain) under discussion was sequenced for a study of shared clonotypes between healthy human individuals (dated by TCRdb to the early 2020s). For context, the study as a whole: The cohort included three men and a couple of women between 18 and 49 years of age. To estimate repertoire size and how much clonotypes are shared between individuals, the study performed deep sequencing of blood TCR repertoires from roughly five healthy adults. For each donor, CD4 naive and CD4 memory were each run on three plates, CD8 naive on two plates, and CD8 memory on one plate. To increase sequencing depth and limit assay-specific biases, different laboratories used diverse techniques to prepare libraries and sequence TCR repertoires. Between about 0.9 and 8.9 billion PBMCs per donor were obtained by leukapheresis.

V is reduced by 5 bases and J by 1 base, leaving a spacing of 18 bases between them. Spanning cysteine to phenylalanine, the CDR3 consists of 17 amino acids. The entry retains the CDR3 DNA only, 51 bases that are in frame from base 1. As encoded in the germline V gene, CDR1 is SGHVS while CDR2 is FQNEAQ. Worth noting for this clone: The antigen this receptor binds is unknown. One base away there is no much larger clone; base qualities are not given.

Using the deep immunoSEQ assay, multiplex PCR amplified TCR CDR3 regions from genomic DNA. Genomic DNA extracted from each cell subset was distributed evenly over all wells of several immunoSEQ 96-well plates, and each plate served as one replicate. For sorted subsets, approximately 190 ng of genomic DNA, equivalent to about 30,000 T cell genomes, went into each replicate PCR. Purified libraries were quantified with a Qubit 3.0 fluorometer, sized on a Bioanalyzer 2100, and re-quantified with the KAPA Library Quantification kit. Every immunoSEQ 96-well plate was sequenced on a separate single-read 150-cycle Illumina NextSeq 550 flow cell. Per the source publication's procedure: Because the immunoSEQ output included only junctional sequences and no quality scores, the filtering could not be the same as the filtering used for full-length reads. Sequences were annotated with PyIR, a Python wrapper for IgBLAST v1.9, using IMGT germline references to assign V/J genes and CDR3. Any read was removed if the V/J assignment was weak (E-value above 1e-6), the CDR3 was missing, or the read contained stop codons, out-of-frame junctions, or ambiguous translated residues. A V3J clonotype was defined by an identical inferred V gene, J gene, and CDR3 amino acid sequence. Percentage overlap between repertoires was calculated by dividing the number of shared unique clonotypes by the size of the smaller repertoire. Repertoire richness was assessed with RTK rarefaction, the Chao1 estimator, and Recon v2.1 estimates of unobserved clonotypes. Generation probabilities for all TCRbeta clonotypes obtained by the gDNA method from a few donors were computed using OLGA. This is the immuneACCESS table as TCRdb keeps it, with only in-frame sequences that have V and J called. A part of the clones is gone; compared with another copy, unresolved V genes explain less than half, and the rest is unexplained. V and J calls and clone size come straight from that table; D and trimming were deduced from the DNA. In all, the sample holds roughly 640,000 clones, and about 74% of those were seen once. Of the sample, under 2% falls within the top ten clones.

The donors were healthy, HIV-negative adults who had no recently reported acute infections or vaccinations. Every donor was a Caucasian adult residing in Nashville, Tennessee, USA. CD4+ T cells were enriched by magnetic negative selection; naive cells were then positively selected on CD45RA, and the negative fraction formed the memory subset. After blood collection by leukapheresis, PBMCs were isolated using Ficoll-Histopaque density gradient centrifugation and then cryopreserved in the vapor phase of liquid nitrogen. Analytical flow cytometry was used to check the purity and quantity of each magnetically sorted T cell population. Each sorted fraction had its genomic DNA isolated and then quantified by UV absorbance on a Nanodrop 2000c. Findings and caveats that apply to the study as a whole: Sampling was restricted to blood, and TCR repertoires in tissue are likely to differ from TCR repertoires in blood. Clonotypes shared by all four sorted-subset donors showed higher generation probabilities than non-shared clonotypes. Pairwise subsampling indicated that sequencing depth was expected to affect the degree of clonotype sharing among donors. Incomplete sequencing was indicated by rarefaction of sorted-subset datasets, despite the large sequencing depth. Naive subsets generally had larger estimated clonotype richness than memory subsets. When a few donors were compared, the shared fraction of clonotypes was around 5% for naive CD4, less than 4% for naive CD8, 2.3% for memory CD4, and around 0.37% for memory CD8. Because the study included only a small number of donors, the genetic and exposure-history diversity represented was limited.

The sequenced material came from memory CD4+ T cells sorted from blood. The sample's cell subset or site label is to be understood as: CD45RA-negative fraction. The source of this sequence is a woman under 40 in good health. Recombination connected TRBV7-8 to TRBJ2-1; TRBD2 is a weak D gene call, 6 bases matching. The CDR3 region: CASSPRGQPGSYNEQFF. The bases are TGTGCCAGCAGCCCGCGGGGCCAGCCTGGTTCCTACAATGAGCAGTTCTTC.